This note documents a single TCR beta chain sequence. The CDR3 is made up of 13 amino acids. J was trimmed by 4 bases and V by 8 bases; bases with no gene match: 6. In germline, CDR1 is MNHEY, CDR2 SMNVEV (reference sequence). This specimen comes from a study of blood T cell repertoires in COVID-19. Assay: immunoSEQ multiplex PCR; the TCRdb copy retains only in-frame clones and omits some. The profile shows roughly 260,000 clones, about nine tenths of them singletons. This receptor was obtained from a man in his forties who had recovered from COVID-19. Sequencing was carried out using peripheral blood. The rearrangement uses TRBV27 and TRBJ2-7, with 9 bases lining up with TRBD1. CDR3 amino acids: CASAAGQGYEQYF. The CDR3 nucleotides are TGTGCCAGCGCCGCGGGACAGGGATACGAGCAGTACTTC.